Each of the 3 T cell receptor beta chains below was sequenced from the same sample in a study of cytotoxic CD8 clonotypes in ibrutinib-treated CLL. Some clones are missing from TCRdb's copy, which holds only in-frame ones; the method was immunoSEQ multiplex PCR. Of 300,000 to 400,000 clones in the sample, approximately 67% were seen once. This specimen was PBMCs, taken after 36 months of ibrutinib treatment. These receptors all stem from a human donor with chronic lymphocytic leukemia.

This sequence joins TRBV11-3 and TRBJ2-7; 9 bases match TRBD1. Germline trimming cut 5 bases from V and 3 bases from J; bases unmatched to any gene: 2. Germline V gene lookup returns CDR1 SGHNT and CDR2 YENEEA. The CDR3 runs to 13 residues. The CDR3 is CASSMTGGYEQYF. In DNA form, the CDR3 reads TGTGCCAGCAGCATGACAGGGGGCTACGAGCAGTACTTC.

The rearrangement links TRBV7-8 to TRBJ2-3, with TRBD2 matching 8 bases. The CDR3 length is 14 residues. CDR1 is SGHVS and CDR2 is FQNEAQ in the germline V gene. The V segment lost 5 bases and the J segment 5 bases; nucleotides outside the gene matches: 6. CDR3 bases: TGTGCCAGCAGCCCCCGAACTAGCGGAGATACGCAGTATTTT. Translated: CASSPRTSGDTQYF.

This rearrangement joins TRBV7-2 to TRBJ2-3; D not certain. This CDR3 comprises 14 residues. V gave up 5 bases and J gave up 2 bases, with 11 bases separating them. CDR1 SGHTA and CDR2 FQGNSA come from the germline V gene. In DNA, the CDR3 is TGTGCCAGCAGCACCCGGTTGCCCACAGATACGCAGTATTTT. Protein product: CASSTRLPTDTQYF.